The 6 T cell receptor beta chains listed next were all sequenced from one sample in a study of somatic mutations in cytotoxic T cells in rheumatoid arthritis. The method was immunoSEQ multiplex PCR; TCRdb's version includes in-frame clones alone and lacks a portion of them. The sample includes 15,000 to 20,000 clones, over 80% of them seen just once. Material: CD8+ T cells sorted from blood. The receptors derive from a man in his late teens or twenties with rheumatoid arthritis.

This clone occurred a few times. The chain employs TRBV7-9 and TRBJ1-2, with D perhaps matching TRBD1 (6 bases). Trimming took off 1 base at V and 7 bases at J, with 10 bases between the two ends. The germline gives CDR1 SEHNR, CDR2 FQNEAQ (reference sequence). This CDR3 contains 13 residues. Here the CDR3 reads CASSLDRTVGYTF. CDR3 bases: TGTGCCAGCAGCTTAGATAGGACAGTTGGCTACACCTTC.

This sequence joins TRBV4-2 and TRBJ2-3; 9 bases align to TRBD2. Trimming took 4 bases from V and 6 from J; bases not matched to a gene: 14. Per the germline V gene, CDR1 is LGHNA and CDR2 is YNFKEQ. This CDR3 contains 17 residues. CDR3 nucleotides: TGTGCCAGCAGCCCTCTCACTAGCGGGCCCCTTTCCGATACGCAGTATTTT. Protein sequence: CASSPLTSGPLSDTQYF.

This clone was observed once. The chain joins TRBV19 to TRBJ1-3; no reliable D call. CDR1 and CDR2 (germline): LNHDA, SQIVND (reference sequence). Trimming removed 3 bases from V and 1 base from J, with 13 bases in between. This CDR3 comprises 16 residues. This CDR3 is CASSMEGSDSGNTIYF. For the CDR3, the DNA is TGTGCCAGTAGTATGGAGGGTAGTGATTCTGGAAACACCATATATTTT.

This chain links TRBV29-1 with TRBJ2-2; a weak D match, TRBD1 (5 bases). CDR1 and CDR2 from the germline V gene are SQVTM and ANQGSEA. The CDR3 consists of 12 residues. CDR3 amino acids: CTFRGFTGELFF. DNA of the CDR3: TGCACCTTTAGGGGTTTCACCGGGGAGCTGTTTTTT.

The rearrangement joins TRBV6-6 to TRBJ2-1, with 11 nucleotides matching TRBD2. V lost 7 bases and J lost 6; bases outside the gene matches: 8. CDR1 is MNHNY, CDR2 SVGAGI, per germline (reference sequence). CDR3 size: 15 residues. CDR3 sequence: CASIMGTSGSNEQFF. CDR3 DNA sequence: TGTGCCAGCATCATGGGGACTAGCGGATCCAATGAGCAGTTCTTC.

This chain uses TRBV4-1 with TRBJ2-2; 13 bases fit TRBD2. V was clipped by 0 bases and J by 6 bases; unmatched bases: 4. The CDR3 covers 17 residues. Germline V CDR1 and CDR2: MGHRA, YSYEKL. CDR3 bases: TGCGCCAGCAGCCAAGAACTAGCGGGGGGGCCCGCCGGGGAGCTGTTTTTT. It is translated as CASSQELAGGPAGELFF.